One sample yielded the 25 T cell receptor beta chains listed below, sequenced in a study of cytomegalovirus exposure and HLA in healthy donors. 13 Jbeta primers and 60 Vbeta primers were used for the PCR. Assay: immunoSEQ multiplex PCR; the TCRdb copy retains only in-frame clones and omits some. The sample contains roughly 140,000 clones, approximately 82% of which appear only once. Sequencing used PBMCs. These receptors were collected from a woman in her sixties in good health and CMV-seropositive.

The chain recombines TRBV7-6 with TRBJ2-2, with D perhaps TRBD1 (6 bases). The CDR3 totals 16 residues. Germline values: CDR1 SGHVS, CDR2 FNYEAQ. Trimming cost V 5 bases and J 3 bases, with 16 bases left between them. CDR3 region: CASSEYRALDTGELFF. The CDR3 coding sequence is TGTGCCAGCAGCGAATACAGGGCATTGGACACCGGGGAGCTGTTTTTT.

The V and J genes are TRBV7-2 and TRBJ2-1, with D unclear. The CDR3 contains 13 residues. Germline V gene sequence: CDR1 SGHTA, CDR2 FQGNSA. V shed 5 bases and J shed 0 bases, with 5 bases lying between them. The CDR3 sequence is CASSPLSYNEQFF. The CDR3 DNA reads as TGTGCCAGCAGCCCCCTCTCCTACAATGAGCAGTTCTTC.

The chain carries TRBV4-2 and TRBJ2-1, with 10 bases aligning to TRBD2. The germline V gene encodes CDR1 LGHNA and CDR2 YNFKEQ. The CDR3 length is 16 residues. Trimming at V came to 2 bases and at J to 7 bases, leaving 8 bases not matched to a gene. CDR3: CASSQSSGSPVNEQFF. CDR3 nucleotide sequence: TGTGCCAGCAGCCAATCTAGCGGGAGTCCGGTGAATGAGCAGTTCTTC.

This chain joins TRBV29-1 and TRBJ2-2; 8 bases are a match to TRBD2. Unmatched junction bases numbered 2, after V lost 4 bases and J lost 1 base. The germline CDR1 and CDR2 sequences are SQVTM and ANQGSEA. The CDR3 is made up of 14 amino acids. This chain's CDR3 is CSVASGRNTGELFF. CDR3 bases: TGCAGCGTTGCAAGCGGGAGGAACACCGGGGAGCTGTTTTTT.

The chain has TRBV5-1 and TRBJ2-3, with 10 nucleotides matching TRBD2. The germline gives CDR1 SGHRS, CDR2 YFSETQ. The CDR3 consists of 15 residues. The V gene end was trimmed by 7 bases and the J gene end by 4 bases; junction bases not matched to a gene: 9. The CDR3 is CASGELAGSADTQYF. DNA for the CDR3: TGCGCCAGCGGCGAACTAGCGGGAAGTGCAGATACGCAGTATTTT.

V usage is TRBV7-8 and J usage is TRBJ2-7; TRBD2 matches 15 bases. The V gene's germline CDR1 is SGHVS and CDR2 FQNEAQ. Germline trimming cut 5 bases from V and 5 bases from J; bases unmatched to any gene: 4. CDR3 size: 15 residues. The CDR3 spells CASSPGTSGRNEQYF. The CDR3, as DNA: TGTGCCAGCAGCCCAGGGACTAGCGGGAGGAACGAGCAGTACTTC.

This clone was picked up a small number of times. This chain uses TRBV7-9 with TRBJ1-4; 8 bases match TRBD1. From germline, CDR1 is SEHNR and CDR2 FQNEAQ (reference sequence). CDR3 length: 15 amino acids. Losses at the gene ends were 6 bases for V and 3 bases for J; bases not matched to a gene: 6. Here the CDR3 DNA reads TGTGCCAGCAGGACAGACAGGGGTGCTAATGAAAAACTGTTTTTT. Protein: CASRTDRGANEKLFF.

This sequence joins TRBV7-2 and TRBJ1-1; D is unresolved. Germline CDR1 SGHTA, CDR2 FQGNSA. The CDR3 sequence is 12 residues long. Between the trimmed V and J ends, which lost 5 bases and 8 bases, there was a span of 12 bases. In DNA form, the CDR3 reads TGTGCCAGCAGCAAAACAGAATTCGAAGCTTTCTTT. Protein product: CASSKTEFEAFF.

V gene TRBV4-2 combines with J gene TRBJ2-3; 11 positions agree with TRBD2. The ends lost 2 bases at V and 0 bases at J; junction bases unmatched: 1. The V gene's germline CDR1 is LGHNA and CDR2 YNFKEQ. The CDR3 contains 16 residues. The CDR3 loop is CASSQLAGGSTDTQYF. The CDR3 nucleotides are TGTGCCAGCAGCCAATTAGCGGGAGGGAGCACAGATACGCAGTATTTT.

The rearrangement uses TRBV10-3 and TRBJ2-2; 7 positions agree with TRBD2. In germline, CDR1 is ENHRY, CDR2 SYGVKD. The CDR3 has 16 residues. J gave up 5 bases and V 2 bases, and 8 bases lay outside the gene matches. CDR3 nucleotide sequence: TGTGCCATCAGTGAGGGGAGGGCCGGAGGGACCGGGGAGCTGTTTTTT. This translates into CAISEGRAGGTGELFF.

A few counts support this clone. In DNA form, the CDR3 reads TGTGCCAGCAGCCAGCTAGACGAGCAGTACTTC. Its protein product is CASSQLDEQYF. This sequence joins TRBV4-2 and TRBJ2-7; D not certain. Per the germline V gene, CDR1 is LGHNA and CDR2 is YNFKEQ. The CDR3 length is 11 residues. The germline V and J ends were trimmed by 3 bases and 5 bases, with 5 bases remaining between them.

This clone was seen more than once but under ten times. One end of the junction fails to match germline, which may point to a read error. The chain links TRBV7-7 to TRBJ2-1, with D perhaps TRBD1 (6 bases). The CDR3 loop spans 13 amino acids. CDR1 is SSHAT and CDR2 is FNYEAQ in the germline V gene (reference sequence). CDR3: CASSRQDNNEQFF. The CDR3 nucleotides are TGTGCTAGCAGCCGACAGGATAACAATGAGCAGTTCTTC.

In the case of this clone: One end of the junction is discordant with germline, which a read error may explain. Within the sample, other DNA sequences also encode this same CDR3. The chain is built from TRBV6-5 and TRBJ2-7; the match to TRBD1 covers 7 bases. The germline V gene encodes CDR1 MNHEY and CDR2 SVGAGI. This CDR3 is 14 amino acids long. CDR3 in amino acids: CASSYRTGAYEQYF. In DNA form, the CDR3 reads TGTGCCAGCAGTTATCGGACAGGAGCCTACGAACAGTACTTC.

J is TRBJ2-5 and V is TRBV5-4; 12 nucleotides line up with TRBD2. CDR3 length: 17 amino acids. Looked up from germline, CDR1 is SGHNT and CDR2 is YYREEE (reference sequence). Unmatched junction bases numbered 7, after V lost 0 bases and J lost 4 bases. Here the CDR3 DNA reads TGTGCCAGCAGCTTGGAGGGATGGGGACTAGCGGGAGAGACCCAGTACTTC. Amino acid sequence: CASSLEGWGLAGETQYF.

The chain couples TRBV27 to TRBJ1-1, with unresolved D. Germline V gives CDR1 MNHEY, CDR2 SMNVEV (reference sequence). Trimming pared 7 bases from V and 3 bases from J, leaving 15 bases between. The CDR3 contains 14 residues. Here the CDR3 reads CASTSYGGDTEAFF. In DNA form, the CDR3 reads TGTGCCAGCACTTCTTACGGAGGCGACACTGAAGCTTTCTTT.

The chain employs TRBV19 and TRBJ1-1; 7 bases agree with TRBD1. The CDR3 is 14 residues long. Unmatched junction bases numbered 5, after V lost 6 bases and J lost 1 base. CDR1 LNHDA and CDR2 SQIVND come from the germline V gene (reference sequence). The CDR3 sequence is CASSRQGSNTEAFF. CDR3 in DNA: TGTGCCAGTAGCAGACAGGGATCGAACACTGAAGCTTTCTTT.

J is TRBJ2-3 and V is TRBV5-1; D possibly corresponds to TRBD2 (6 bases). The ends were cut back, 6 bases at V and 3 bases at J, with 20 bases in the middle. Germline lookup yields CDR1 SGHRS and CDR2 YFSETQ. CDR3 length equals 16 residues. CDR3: CASTSRGLAQTDTQYF. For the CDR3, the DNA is TGCGCCAGCACCTCCCGGGGACTGGCGCAGACAGATACGCAGTATTTT.

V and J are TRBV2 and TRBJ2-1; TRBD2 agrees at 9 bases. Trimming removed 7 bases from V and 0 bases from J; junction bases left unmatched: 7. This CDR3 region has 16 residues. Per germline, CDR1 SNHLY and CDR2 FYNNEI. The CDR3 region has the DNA TGTGCCAGCATTCGTAGCGGGAGAGGCTCCTACAATGAGCAGTTCTTC. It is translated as CASIRSGRGSYNEQFF. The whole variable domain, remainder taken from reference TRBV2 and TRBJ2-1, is EPEVTQTPSHQVTQMGQEVILRCVPISNHLYFYWYRQILGQKVEFLVSFYNNEISEKSEIFDDQFSVERPDGSNFTLKIRSTKLEDSAMYFCASIRSGRGSYNEQFFGPGTRLTVL.

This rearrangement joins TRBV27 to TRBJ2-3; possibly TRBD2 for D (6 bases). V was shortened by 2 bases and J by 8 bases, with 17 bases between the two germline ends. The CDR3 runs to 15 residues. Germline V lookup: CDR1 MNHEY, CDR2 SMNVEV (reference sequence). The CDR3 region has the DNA TGTGCCAGCAGTTTACGGGCGGGACCCTCAGCTACGCAGTATTTT. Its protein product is CASSLRAGPSATQYF.

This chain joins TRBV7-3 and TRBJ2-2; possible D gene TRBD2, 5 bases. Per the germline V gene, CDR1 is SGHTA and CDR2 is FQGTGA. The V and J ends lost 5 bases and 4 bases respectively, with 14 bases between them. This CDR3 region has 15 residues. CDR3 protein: CASSRSITSTGELFF. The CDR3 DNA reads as TGTGCCAGCAGCCGCTCTATTACTAGCACCGGGGAGCTGTTTTTT.

In DNA, the CDR3 is TGTGCCAGCAGCTCCCTGTCTCGGGGGGGCGAAGAGACCCAGTACTTC. Translating it yields CASSSLSRGGEETQYF. The rearrangement links TRBV11-3 to TRBJ2-5; TRBD2 agrees at 8 bases. V trimming: 4 bases; J trimming: 3 bases; junction bases outside the gene matches: 10. Germline-derived CDR1 and CDR2 are SGHNT and YENEEA. This CDR3 region has 16 residues.

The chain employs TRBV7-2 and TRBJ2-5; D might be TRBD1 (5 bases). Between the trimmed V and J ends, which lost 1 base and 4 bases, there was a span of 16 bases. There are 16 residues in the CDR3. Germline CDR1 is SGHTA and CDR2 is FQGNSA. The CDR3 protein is CASSLEPRGRGETQYF. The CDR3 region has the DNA TGTGCCAGCAGCTTAGAACCGCGCGGAAGGGGAGAGACCCAGTACTTC.

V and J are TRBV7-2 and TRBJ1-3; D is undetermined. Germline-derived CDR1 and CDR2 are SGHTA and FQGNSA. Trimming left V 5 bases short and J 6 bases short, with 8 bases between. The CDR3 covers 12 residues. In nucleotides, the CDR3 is TGTGCCAGCAGCCCCCAAATAAACACCATATATTTT. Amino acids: CASSPQINTIYF.

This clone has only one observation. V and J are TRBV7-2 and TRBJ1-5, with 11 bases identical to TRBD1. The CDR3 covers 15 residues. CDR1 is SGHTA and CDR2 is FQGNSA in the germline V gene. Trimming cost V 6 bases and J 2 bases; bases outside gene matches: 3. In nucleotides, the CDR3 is TGTGCCAGCAGTCCGGACAGGGGGCGCAATCAGCCCCAGCATTTT. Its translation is CASSPDRGRNQPQHF.

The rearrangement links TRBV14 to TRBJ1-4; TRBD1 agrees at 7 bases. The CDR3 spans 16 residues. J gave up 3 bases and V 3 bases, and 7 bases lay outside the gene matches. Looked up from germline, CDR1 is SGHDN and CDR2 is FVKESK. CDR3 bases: TGTGCCAGCAGCCAGATGACAGGGCATTCTAATGAAAAACTGTTTTTT. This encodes CASSQMTGHSNEKLFF.